This T cell receptor beta chain appears in the sequencing data of a study of early T cells in non-severe SARS-CoV-2 infection. As for the study in general: Chains from this unsorted whole-blood bulk RNA could not be paired.

This clonotype was counted many times. Germline CDR1 is LNHNV and CDR2 is YYDKDF (reference sequence). The CDR3 covers 17 residues. V lost 2 bases and J lost 4; bases outside the gene matches: 12. TCRdb recomputed calls from the 5' RACE reads with MiXCR, one row per CDR3 protein. This table holds tens of thousands of distinct CDR3 sequences, nearly 6% found once. This clonotype originated in an adult who was a healthcare worker with PCR-confirmed SARS-CoV-2 infection or an uninfected control (not recorded which). The gene calls are TRBV15 and TRBJ2-3; 7 nucleotides agree with TRBD1. Source material: whole blood. CDR3 sequence reads: CATSRPPTTGVADTQYF. The CDR3 coding sequence is TGTGCCACCAGCAGACCGCCTACCACAGGGGTGGCAGATACGCAGTATTTT.